The T cell receptor beta chain under discussion was sequenced for a study of T-cell memory formation after mild COVID-19. Whole-study results and caveats: Shrinking CD4+ clones were chiefly CM and EM; CD8+ ones were chiefly EMRA.

In TCRdb, the 5' RACE reads were re-called with MiXCR into one record per CDR3 protein. This table has 400,000 to 500,000 distinct CDR3 sequences, over 15% appearing once. With regard to this clonotype: Its antigen is not identified.

The source material was PBMCs or a T cell subset sorted from them (not recorded which). This clonotype was obtained from an adult woman who had mild COVID-19 (a few samples of this study predate the infection). Cell type and time point are not known.

In DNA, the CDR3 is TGTGCCAGCAGCCAAGAGACGCGAGCTTTCTTT. It yields the protein CASSQETRAFF. The chain recombines TRBV7-9 with TRBJ1-1; D ambiguous. The CDR3 runs to 11 residues. The germline V and J ends were trimmed by 5 bases and 10 bases, with 11 bases remaining between them. Per the germline V gene, CDR1 is SEHNR and CDR2 is FQNEAQ (reference sequence).